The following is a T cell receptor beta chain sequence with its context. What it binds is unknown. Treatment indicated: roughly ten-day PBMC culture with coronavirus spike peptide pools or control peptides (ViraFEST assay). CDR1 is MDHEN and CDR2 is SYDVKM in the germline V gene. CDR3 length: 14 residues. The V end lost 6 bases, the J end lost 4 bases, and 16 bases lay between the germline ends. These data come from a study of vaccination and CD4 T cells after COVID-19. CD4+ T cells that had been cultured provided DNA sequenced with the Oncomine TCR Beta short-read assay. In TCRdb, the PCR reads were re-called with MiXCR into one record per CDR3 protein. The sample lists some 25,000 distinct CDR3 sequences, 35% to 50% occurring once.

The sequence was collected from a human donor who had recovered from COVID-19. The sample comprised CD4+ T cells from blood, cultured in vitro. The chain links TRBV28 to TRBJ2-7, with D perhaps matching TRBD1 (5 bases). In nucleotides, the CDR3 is TGTGCCAGCAGCCGCCGGCAGGGTGGGTACGAGCAGTACTTC. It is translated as CASSRRQGGYEQYF.